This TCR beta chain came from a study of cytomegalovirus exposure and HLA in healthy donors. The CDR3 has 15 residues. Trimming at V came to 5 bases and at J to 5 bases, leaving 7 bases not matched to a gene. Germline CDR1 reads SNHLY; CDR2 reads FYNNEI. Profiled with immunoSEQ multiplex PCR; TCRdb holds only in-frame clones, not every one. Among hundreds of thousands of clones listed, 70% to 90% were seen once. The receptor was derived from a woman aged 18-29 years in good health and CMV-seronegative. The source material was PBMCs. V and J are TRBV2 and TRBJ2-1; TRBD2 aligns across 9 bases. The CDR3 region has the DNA TGTGCCAGCAGTCGGCCTAGCGGGGACCACAATGAGCAGTTCTTC. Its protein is CASSRPSGDHNEQFF.